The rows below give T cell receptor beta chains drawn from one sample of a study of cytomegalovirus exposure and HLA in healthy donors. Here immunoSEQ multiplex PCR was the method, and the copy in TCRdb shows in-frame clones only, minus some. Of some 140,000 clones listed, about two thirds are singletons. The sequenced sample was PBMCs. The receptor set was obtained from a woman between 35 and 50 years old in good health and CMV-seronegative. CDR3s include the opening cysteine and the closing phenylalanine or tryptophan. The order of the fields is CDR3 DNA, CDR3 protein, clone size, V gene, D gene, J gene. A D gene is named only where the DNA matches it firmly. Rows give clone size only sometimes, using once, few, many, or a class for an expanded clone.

TGTGCCAGCAGCGCCGGACAGTTCAATCAGCCCCAGCATTTT	CASSAGQFNQPQHF	once	TRBV7-9	-	TRBJ1-5
TGTGCCAGCAGCCAAGACGCCAGGGTGGGAGAAAAACTGTTTTTT	CASSQDARVGEKLFF	-	TRBV4-2	-	TRBJ1-4
TGTGCCAGCAGCTTAGACGGGAATCAGCCCCAGCATTTT	CASSLDGNQPQHF	-	TRBV7-9	-	TRBJ1-5
TGTGCCATTACACGCAGCACAGGGCCATCCTATGGCTACACCTTC	CAITRSTGPSYGYTF	once	TRBV6-1	-	TRBJ1-2
TGTGCCAGCAGTTATTGGGGGGGAGGTGAGACTGAAGCTTTCTTT	CASSYWGGGETEAFF	-	TRBV28	-	TRBJ1-1
TGTGCCTGGAGGGCAGGAAACTCTGGAAACACCATATATTTT	CAWRAGNSGNTIYF	-	TRBV30	-	TRBJ1-3
TGTGCCAGCAGTTTTGGGCCTGGGGAGACCCAGTACTTC	CASSFGPGETQYF	-	TRBV27	-	TRBJ2-5
TGCGCCAGCAGCTTACCACCTAGCGGGGGTTCCCTTGGGTCCTACAATGAGCAGTTCTTC	CASSLPPSGGSLGSYNEQFF	-	TRBV5-1	TRBD2	TRBJ2-1
TGCGCCAGCAGCTTGGAGGCGGGGAACACTGAAGCTTTCTTT	CASSLEAGNTEAFF	-	TRBV5-1	-	TRBJ1-1
TGTGCCAGCAGTTTGGTAACAGGGACGGGTGAAAAACTGTTTTTT	CASSLVTGTGEKLFF	-	TRBV28	-	TRBJ1-4
TGTGCCAGCAGTTCCCGGGTAGCGGGGGGCCAAGAGACCCAGTACTTC	CASSSRVAGGQETQYF	-	TRBV27	TRBD2	TRBJ2-5
TGTGCCAGCAGCTTAGGGGTTTCGACAGGCGGGGGCGATCAGCCCCAGCATTTT	CASSLGVSTGGGDQPQHF	-	TRBV7-9	-	TRBJ1-5
TGCGCCAGCAGCGCCTCTGCGGGACAGGGGTATGGCTACACCTTC	CASSASAGQGYGYTF	-	TRBV5-1	TRBD1	TRBJ1-2
TGCGCCAGCAGCTTGGGGACAGTCTATGAAAAACTGTTTTTT	CASSLGTVYEKLFF	-	TRBV5-1	-	TRBJ1-4
TGCGCCAGCAGCCATACAGGGGGAGCTAATTCACCCCTCCACTTT	CASSHTGGANSPLHF	-	TRBV4-1	TRBD1	TRBJ1-6
TGTGCCAGCAGTGAAGCTGGCGGACTAGCCAAAAACATTCAGTACTTC	CASSEAGGLAKNIQYF	few	TRBV2	-	TRBJ2-4
TGTGCCAGCAGCTTGCTAGCGGGGAGCACAGATACGCAGTATTTT	CASSLLAGSTDTQYF	few	TRBV7-3	TRBD2	TRBJ2-3
TGTGCCAGCAGGGATTCAGGGTTTACCGGGGAGCTGTTTTTT	CASRDSGFTGELFF	once	TRBV2	-	TRBJ2-2
TGTGCCAGCAGCCCAATAGGGGGGGCCAATGAGCAGTTCTTC	CASSPIGGANEQFF	once	TRBV7-3	-	TRBJ2-1
TGCGCCAGCAGCCAAGGTACTAGCGGGGGGGCAGATACGCAGTATTTT	CASSQGTSGGADTQYF	few	TRBV4-1	TRBD2	TRBJ2-3
TGTGCCACCCTAACGGGGGGGAGCACAGATACGCAGTATTTT	CATLTGGSTDTQYF	-	TRBV10-3	TRBD2	TRBJ2-3
TGTGCCAGTAGTATTGCGGGGCCTGGAAACACCATATATTTT	CASSIAGPGNTIYF	-	TRBV19	-	TRBJ1-3
TGTGCCAGCAGCTTAGCTACAGAATCTGAAGCTTTCTTT	CASSLATESEAFF	-	TRBV11-1	-	TRBJ1-1
TGTGCCAGCAGTGAAAGGGGGGGCTACACCTTC	CASSERGGYTF	-	TRBV6-1	-	TRBJ1-2
TGTGCCAGCAGCTTATCGGGGTCTCTCTATGGCTACACCTTC	CASSLSGSLYGYTF	-	TRBV11-2	-	TRBJ1-2
TGTGCCAGCAGCCAGGGGAGCGAGCAGTACTTC	CASSQGSEQYF	-	TRBV6-5	-	TRBJ2-7
TGTGCCAGCAGTGACGCAGCGGGGAATGAAAAACTGTTTTTT	CASSDAAGNEKLFF	-	TRBV6-1	-	TRBJ1-4
TGTGCCAGCAGTCCTCAACAGGGCTCTAACTATGGCTACACCTTC	CASSPQQGSNYGYTF	-	TRBV6-5	-	TRBJ1-2
TGTGCCAGCAGCGGGTGGGACAGGGTATCCTACAATGAGCAGTTCTTC	CASSGWDRVSYNEQFF	-	TRBV7-8	TRBD1	TRBJ2-1
TGTGCCAGCAGTCGCGGTCGAGGGGGCTCTTATAACTATGGCTACACCTTC	CASSRGRGGSYNYGYTF	few	TRBV28	TRBD1	TRBJ1-2
TGTGCCAGCAGCTCCAGGGGTCCACCCCTCCACTTT	CASSSRGPPLHF	-	TRBV7-2	-	TRBJ1-6
TGCGCCAGCAGCCGACAGGGGGCTAAATTGATGAACACTGAAGCTTTCTTT	CASSRQGAKLMNTEAFF	-	TRBV4-1	TRBD1	TRBJ1-1
TGTGCCAGCAGCTTAGTGGGGGGAAAACTGTTTTTT	CASSLVGGKLFF	-	TRBV13	-	TRBJ1-4
TGTGCCAGCAGGAGACAGGAGGAGCAGTTCTTC	CASRRQEEQFF	-	TRBV6-6	-	TRBJ2-1
TGTGCCAGCAGTCTTCCTGGGGCCCGACGGGAGACCCAGTACTTC	CASSLPGARRETQYF	-	TRBV28	-	TRBJ2-5
TGTGCCAGCAGCCCCACAGGGTCGCGCACAGATACGCAGTATTTT	CASSPTGSRTDTQYF	few	TRBV28	-	TRBJ2-3
TGTGCCAGCAGTGAGGGGACTATAGCGGGGGGATACAATGAGCAGTTCTTC	CASSEGTIAGGYNEQFF	-	TRBV25-1	TRBD2	TRBJ2-1
TGTGCCAGCAGTTTAAAGGCAGGGAGGACGGGGCCCCTCCACTTT	CASSLKAGRTGPLHF	-	TRBV28	-	TRBJ1-6
TGTGCCAGCAGCCCTCAGGGTCAAGGCTTGGCTTTCTTT	CASSPQGQGLAFF	-	TRBV9	-	TRBJ1-1
TGTGCCAGCAGCCCCCCACGGGGGGGGCAGTACTTC	CASSPPRGGQYF	-	TRBV28	TRBD2	TRBJ2-7
TGTGCTAGTGGTTTGGGGGGAGGGGAGACCCAGTACTTC	CASGLGGGETQYF	-	TRBV12-5	TRBD2	TRBJ2-5
TGTGCCTGGAGTCCCGGGACAGGGAACACAGATACGCAGTATTTT	CAWSPGTGNTDTQYF	few	TRBV30	TRBD1	TRBJ2-3
TGTGCCAGCAGCCGGGGACAGACTGAAGCTTTCTTT	CASSRGQTEAFF	-	TRBV7-9	TRBD1	TRBJ1-1
TGCGCCAGCAGCTTAAACGGCGACAGCGAGACCCAGTACTTC	CASSLNGDSETQYF	-	TRBV5-1	-	TRBJ2-5